This T cell receptor (beta chain) stems from a study of cytomegalovirus exposure and HLA in healthy donors. Trimming removed 1 base from V and 0 bases from J, with 16 bases in between. The CDR3 length is 18 residues. Germline V CDR1 and CDR2: MRHNA, SNTAGT. Findings and caveats of the study: The study carried out a later analysis of TCR beta sequences. It associated approximately 17,000 of them with specific HLA alleles at a false discovery rate of 0.05. In a later analysis, a genetic analysis reported fewer productive-TCR N-insertions in an Asian-associated ancestry cluster than the cohort average. Several of the most significant clusters appeared linked to common viral pathogens, based on a later analysis.

Both 60 Vbeta primers and 13 Jbeta primers went into the PCR. The method was immunoSEQ multiplex PCR; TCRdb's version includes in-frame clones alone and lacks a portion of them. The table shows under 250,000 clones, with approximately 82% occurring only once. Turning to this clone: The antigen remains unidentified.

This TCR was recovered from a woman aged 50 to 65 in good health and CMV-seropositive. The material sequenced was PBMCs. The V gene is TRBV6-4, the J gene TRBJ2-4; D is undetermined. DNA for the CDR3: TGTGCCAGCAGTGACTTCCCTCGAAGTAAACTAGCCAAAAACATTCAGTACTTC. As protein: CASSDFPRSKLAKNIQYF.